Sequencing of this T cell receptor (beta chain) was carried out in a study of cytomegalovirus exposure and HLA in healthy donors. V trimming: 5 bases; J trimming: 3 bases; junction bases outside the gene matches: 8. In germline, CDR1 is MNHNY, CDR2 SVGAGI (reference sequence). This CDR3 has 16 amino acids. It was with 60 Vbeta and 13 Jbeta primers that the PCR ran. TCRdb keeps only in-frame clones here, not all; method: immunoSEQ multiplex PCR. The sample lists about 160,000 clones, 77% occurring once. This clone has just a few counts. The origin of this receptor is a woman aged 30 to 39 in good health and CMV-seronegative. The genes are TRBV6-6 and TRBJ1-5, with 9 bases lining up with TRBD1. Specimen: PBMCs. The CDR3 loop reads CASSQPGTGHNQPQHF. Here the CDR3 DNA reads TGTGCCAGCAGTCAACCCGGGACAGGGCACAATCAGCCCCAGCATTTT.